Below are 31 T cell receptor beta chains sequenced from a single sample in a study of shared clonotypes between healthy human individuals. The assay was immunoSEQ multiplex PCR, and TCRdb's table has in-frame clones only and misses some. The sample lists over 2 million clones, over 85% occurring once. Sequencing used naive CD4+ T cells sorted from blood. Sample subset: CD45RA+ positively selected. The origin of the receptors is a man between 18 and 35 years old in good health.

This clone was recorded once. The DNA of the CDR3 is TGTGCCAGCAGCCGGGGGGGCACAGATACGCAGTATTTT. It specifies CASSRGGTDTQYF. The rearrangement joins TRBV11-2 to TRBJ2-3; TRBD2 matches 7 bases. The CDR3 covers 13 residues. The V segment lost 5 bases and the J segment 1 base; nucleotides outside the gene matches: 0. Germline loops: CDR1 SGHAT, CDR2 FQNNGV. Variable domain in full (rest from reference TRBV11-2 and TRBJ2-3): EAGVAQSPRYKIIEKRQSVAFWCNPISGHATLYWYQQILGQGPKLLIQFQNNGVVDDSQLPKDRFSAERLKGVDSTLKIQPAKLEDSAVYLCASSRGGTDTQYFGPGTRLTVL.

Points on this clone: Other DNA sequences in the sample encode the same CDR3. The chain combines TRBV30 with TRBJ1-1; D not certain. CDR1 and CDR2 from the germline V gene are GTSNPN and SVGIG (reference sequence). The CDR3 extends over 11 amino acids. The V gene lost 3 bases and the J gene lost 1 base, with 3 bases spanning the gap. DNA for the CDR3: TGTGCCTGGAGCCGGAACACTGAAGCTTTCTTT. This gives the protein CAWSRNTEAFF.

As concerns this clone: This specimen includes other DNA sequences encoding the same CDR3. V gene TRBV28 combines with J gene TRBJ1-1, with TRBD1 matching 10 bases. V was pared by 5 bases and J by 9 bases, with 3 bases of the junction left unmatched. Germline V CDR1 and CDR2: MDHEN, SYDVKM. This CDR3 comprises 12 residues. The DNA of the CDR3 is TGTGCCAGCAGTCAGGGACAGGGGAAAGCTTTCTTT. It is translated as CASSQGQGKAFF.

The chain recombines TRBV4-3 with TRBJ1-2; tentatively, D is TRBD1 (6 bases). With 0 bases removed from V and 4 bases from J, the gap between germline ends came to 15 bases. CDR1 and CDR2 (germline): LGHNA, YSLEER. The CDR3 spans 16 residues. This CDR3 reads CASSQDRTVFFYGYTF. CDR3 in DNA: TGCGCCAGCAGCCAAGATAGGACAGTTTTTTTCTATGGCTACACCTTC.

The rearrangement links TRBV6-5 to TRBJ2-5; D unclear. Germline CDR1 MNHEY, CDR2 SVGAGI. V was clipped by 2 bases and J by 2 bases, with 9 bases between them. The CDR3 length is 14 residues. Written as DNA, the CDR3 is TGTGCCAGCAGTTACCTGGTGGGTCAAGAGACCCAGTACTTC. Residues: CASSYLVGQETQYF.

As concerns this clone: This CDR3 is also generated by other DNA sequences in the sample. The V and J genes are TRBV27 and TRBJ2-7; 8 nucleotides agree with TRBD1. Germline values: CDR1 MNHEY, CDR2 SMNVEV (reference sequence). J gave up 0 bases and V 2 bases, and 3 bases lay outside the gene matches. The length of the CDR3 is 15 residues. CDR3 sequence reads: CASSLGTGGSYEQYF. CDR3 in DNA: TGTGCCAGCAGTTTAGGCACAGGGGGCTCCTACGAGCAGTACTTC.

The chain couples TRBV5-4 to TRBJ2-5; D is ambiguous. This CDR3 region has 15 residues. V was pared by 4 bases and J by 5 bases, with 18 bases between. Germline loops: CDR1 SGHNT, CDR2 YYREEE (reference sequence). Written as DNA, the CDR3 is TGTGCCAGCAGCCCCATTCCCGGCGTTCGGGAGACCCAGTACTTC. Translated: CASSPIPGVRETQYF.

The V and J genes are TRBV2 and TRBJ1-2, with 9 bases lining up with TRBD1. Germline CDR1 reads SNHLY; CDR2 reads FYNNEI. V gave up 5 bases and J gave up 4 bases; unmatched junction bases: 5. The CDR3 covers 14 residues. CDR3 loop: CASSYLQGAYGYTF. The CDR3 DNA follows: TGTGCCAGCAGTTACCTACAGGGGGCCTATGGCTACACCTTC.

The V call is TRBV9, the J call TRBJ1-4, with 7 bases that match TRBD1. Germline CDR1 is SGDLS and CDR2 is YYNGEE. The J segment lost 4 bases and the V segment lost 0 bases, leaving 3 bases of the junction unmatched. There are 15 residues in the CDR3. This CDR3 reads CASSVGDRDNEKLFF. CDR3 sequence (DNA): TGTGCCAGCAGCGTAGGAGACAGGGATAATGAAAAACTGTTTTTT.

This chain joins TRBV6-5 and TRBJ2-3, with 8 bases that match TRBD2. Germline V lookup: CDR1 MNHEY, CDR2 SVGAGI. V was pared by 2 bases and J by 3 bases, with 7 bases of the junction left unmatched. CDR3 size: 16 residues. The CDR3: CASSYPSGSGTDTQYF. The CDR3, as DNA: TGTGCCAGCAGTTACCCCAGCGGGAGTGGAACAGATACGCAGTATTTT.

The V call is TRBV4-2, the J call TRBJ2-3; D may match TRBD1 or TRBD2 (5 bases each). The germline V and J ends were trimmed by 0 bases and 0 bases, with 10 bases remaining between them. The CDR3 length is 16 residues. The V gene's germline CDR1 is LGHNA and CDR2 YNFKEQ. CDR3 nucleotides: TGTGCCAGCAGCCAAGAGGGGACCATAAGCACAGATACGCAGTATTTT. This sequence encodes CASSQEGTISTDTQYF.

This clone was detected only once. The V gene is TRBV5-4, the J gene TRBJ2-1; no firm D call. Deletions cut 0 bases from V and 10 bases from J, with 5 bases between. The CDR3 has 11 amino acids. CDR1 and CDR2 (germline): SGHNT, YYREEE (reference sequence). The CDR3 reads CASSLDKEQFF. Here the CDR3 DNA reads TGTGCCAGCAGCTTGGATAAGGAGCAGTTCTTC.

In the case of this clone: Other DNA sequences in the same sample also yield this CDR3. This chain joins TRBV5-1 and TRBJ2-2; 7 bases match TRBD1. CDR1 SGHRS and CDR2 YFSETQ come from the germline V gene. The J segment lost 1 base and the V segment lost 4 bases, leaving 4 bases of the junction unmatched. CDR3 length equals 15 residues. The CDR3 bases are TGCGCCAGCAGCCCGAGGACAGGGAACACCGGGGAGCTGTTTTTT. Translating it yields CASSPRTGNTGELFF. The full variable domain, completed using reference TRBV5-1 and TRBJ2-2, is KAGVTQTPRYLIKTRGQQVTLSCSPISGHRSVSWYQQTPGQGLQFLFEYFSETQRNKGNFPGRFSGRQFSNSRSEMNVSTLELGDSALYLCASSPRTGNTGELFFGEGSRLTVL.

V gene TRBV29-1 combines with J gene TRBJ2-3; TRBD2 matches at 7 bases. The CDR3 is made up of 13 amino acids. V trimming: 5 bases; J trimming: 2 bases; junction bases outside the gene matches: 4. CDR1 and CDR2 (germline): SQVTM, ANQGSEA. The chain's CDR3 is CSVYAGATDTQYF. The CDR3 nucleotides are TGCAGCGTTTACGCGGGAGCCACAGATACGCAGTATTTT.

The chain is built from TRBV7-2 and TRBJ2-1, with no clear D. Germline CDR1 and CDR2: SGHTA and FQGNSA. The CDR3 is made up of 12 amino acids. Between the trimmed V and J ends, which lost 2 bases and 9 bases, there was a span of 8 bases. The CDR3 DNA reads TGTGCCAGCAGCTTATTCCCCGGTGAGCAGTTCTTC. Translation: CASSLFPGEQFF.

The rearrangement uses TRBV19 and TRBJ1-6; D gene unclear. V lost 6 bases to trimming and J lost 13 bases, with 25 bases between them. Germline V gives CDR1 LNHDA, CDR2 SQIVND (reference sequence). The CDR3 is 16 amino acids. As DNA, the CDR3 is TGTGCCAGTAGCGGCTCGGCGCCAGGACCGAATACCCCCCTCCACTTT. Translated: CASSGSAPGPNTPLHF.

The chain carries TRBV15 and TRBJ1-2; no definite D call. The CDR3 runs to 14 residues. Trimming took off 5 bases at V and 6 bases at J, with 16 bases between the two ends. Germline loops: CDR1 LNHNV, CDR2 YYDKDF (reference sequence). The DNA of the CDR3 is TGTGCCACCAGCGGAAACGACGCCCTGGATGGCTACACCTTC. Translated, it gives CATSGNDALDGYTF.

The chain uses TRBV11-2 and TRBJ2-7, with TRBD2 identical over 9 bases. Germline CDR1 and CDR2: SGHAT and FQNNGV. With 0 bases clipped from V and 3 bases from J, the junction kept 0 bases outside the gene matches. The CDR3 contains 14 residues. The CDR3 loop is CASSLETSGYEQYF. The DNA for the CDR3 is TGTGCCAGCAGCTTAGAGACTAGCGGCTACGAGCAGTACTTC.

This sequence joins TRBV5-6 and TRBJ2-7, with a weak D call TRBD2 (6 bases). This CDR3 spans 13 amino acids. Trimming took 4 bases from V and 13 from J, leaving 21 bases between them. Germline V CDR1 and CDR2: SGHDT, YYEEEE. The CDR3 is CASSVGTLPIIYF. DNA for the CDR3: TGTGCCAGCAGCGTAGGGACTTTACCCATAATATACTTC. Based on the CDR3 plus reference TRBV5-6 and TRBJ2-7, the full variable domain is DAGVTQSPTHLIKTRGQQVTLRCSPKSGHDTVSWYQQALGQGPQFIFQYYEEEERQRGNFPDRFSGHQFPNYSSELNVNALLLGDSALYLCASSVGTLPIIYFGPGTRLTVT.

The chain links TRBV5-6 to TRBJ2-6, with D uncertain. The V end lost 5 bases, the J end lost 5 bases, and 20 bases lay between the germline ends. The length of the CDR3 is 17 residues. Germline V lookup: CDR1 SGHDT, CDR2 YYEEEE. DNA of the CDR3: TGTGCCAGCAGACAGAGCAATAGTCACAGTCGGGCCAACGTCCTGACTTTC. Translating gives CASRQSNSHSRANVLTF.

This clone has a single count. The chain has TRBV28 and TRBJ2-1, with D perhaps given as TRBD1 or TRBD2 (6 bases each). Germline CDR1 MDHEN, CDR2 SYDVKM. V was pared by 8 bases and J by 4 bases, with 18 bases between. The CDR3 totals 15 residues. CDR3 sequence: CASLRGDIGYNEQFF. For the CDR3, the DNA is TGTGCCAGCCTGAGGGGGGACATTGGTTACAATGAGCAGTTCTTC.

The chain links TRBV28 to TRBJ1-5, with TRBD1 matching 9 bases. Germline CDR1 is MDHEN and CDR2 is SYDVKM. The CDR3 sequence is 16 residues long. The ends lost 3 bases at V and 4 bases at J; junction bases unmatched: 7. In DNA form, the CDR3 reads TGTGCCAGCAGTTTCCGACAGGGGGTGAATAATCAGCCCCAGCATTTT. It specifies CASSFRQGVNNQPQHF.

The chain combines TRBV5-1 with TRBJ2-5; D is possibly TRBD2 (6 bases). V shed 3 bases and J shed 3 bases, with 15 bases lying between them. Germline loops: CDR1 SGHRS, CDR2 YFSETQ. The CDR3 has 15 amino acids. CDR3 in DNA: TGCGCCAGCAGCTCCTACGGGTGGGGGGAAGAGACCCAGTACTTC. It translates to CASSSYGWGEETQYF.

In the case of this clone: One end of the junction does not line up with germline, which may come from a read error. Other nucleotide sequences in the sample specify the same CDR3. This rearrangement joins TRBV7-7 to TRBJ2-5; D is unresolved. This CDR3 spans 12 amino acids. In germline, CDR1 is SSHAT, CDR2 FNYEAQ (reference sequence). The CDR3 is CASSLNGETQYF. The CDR3 coding sequence is TGTGCTAGCAGCTTAAATGGAGAGACCCAGTACTTC.

This clone was seen only a few times. The V and J genes are TRBV7-2 and TRBJ1-4; TRBD1 matches at 8 bases. The CDR3 is 13 amino acids. Germline CDR1 SGHTA, CDR2 FQGNSA. Trimming at V came to 4 bases and at J to 8 bases, leaving 3 bases not matched to a gene. The DNA for the CDR3 is TGTGCCAGCAGCTCCACAGGGGGGGAAAAACTGTTTTTT. Protein sequence: CASSSTGGEKLFF. The full variable domain, its missing parts supplied by reference TRBV7-2 and TRBJ1-4, is GAGVSQSPSNKVTEKGKDVELRCDPISGHTALYWYRQSLGQGLEFLIYFQGNSAPDKSGLPSDRFSAERTGGSVSTLTIQRTQQEDSAVYLCASSSTGGEKLFFGSGTQLSVL.

The sample holds one count of this clone. The V call is TRBV10-3, the J call TRBJ1-3; no clear D. CDR1 and CDR2 from the germline V gene are ENHRY and SYGVKD. V lost 6 bases and J 5 bases, leaving 11 bases between the germline ends. The CDR3 consists of 13 residues. The CDR3 region is CAISDDGRNTIYF. The CDR3, as DNA: TGTGCCATCAGCGATGATGGGCGAAACACCATATATTTT.

V and J are TRBV28 and TRBJ1-1; the D is unclear. This CDR3 is built from 15 residues. CDR1 and CDR2 from the germline V gene are MDHEN and SYDVKM. Deletions cut 1 base from V and 1 base from J, with 10 bases between. CDR3 region: CASSLSRGKNTEAFF. Here the CDR3 DNA reads TGTGCCAGCAGTTTATCACGGGGAAAGAACACTGAAGCTTTCTTT.

The rearrangement uses TRBV5-4 and TRBJ1-2; tentatively, D is TRBD1 (5 bases). Germline-derived CDR1 and CDR2 are SGHNT and YYREEE (reference sequence). The CDR3 covers 16 residues. The V end was cut by 0 bases, the J end by 0 bases, with 12 bases between. The CDR3 is CASSLDRITTNYGYTF. The CDR3 DNA follows: TGTGCCAGCAGCTTGGACAGGATAACTACTAACTATGGCTACACCTTC.

The rearrangement uses TRBV18 and TRBJ2-2; tentative D call: TRBD2 (6 bases). From germline, CDR1 is KGHSH and CDR2 LQKENI. Deletions cut 0 bases from V and 7 bases from J, with 18 bases between. The CDR3 spans 17 residues. The CDR3 sequence is CASSPPPGGPILGELFF. The CDR3 bases are TGTGCCAGCTCACCACCCCCCGGAGGGCCGATTCTCGGGGAGCTGTTTTTT.

The J gene is TRBJ2-3, the V gene TRBV5-1; 8 bases are shared with TRBD2. Germline-derived CDR1 and CDR2 are SGHRS and YFSETQ. The CDR3 covers 15 residues. The ends lost 1 base at V and 5 bases at J; junction bases unmatched: 6. The CDR3 DNA sequence: TGCGCCAGCAGCTTGCCAGCGGGAGATATAGATACGCAGTATTTT. Its protein is CASSLPAGDIDTQYF.

The chain couples TRBV11-2 to TRBJ2-3; the D gene could be TRBD1 or TRBD2 (6 bases each). Deletions cut 1 base from V and 3 bases from J, with 23 bases between. The length of the CDR3 is 19 residues. Per the germline V gene, CDR1 is SGHAT and CDR2 is FQNNGV. This chain's CDR3 is CASSLVGGSGSGATDTQYF. CDR3 DNA sequence: TGTGCCAGCAGCTTAGTGGGGGGCAGCGGGTCAGGGGCGACAGATACGCAGTATTTT.